A single sample gave rise to the 17 T cell receptor beta chains below, sequenced in a study of Ad26.COV2.S vaccination and SARS-CoV-2 variants listed by TCRdb under 2021. The treatment or condition label, read with the paper, signifies: roughly 19 received Ad26.COV2.S at low or high dose, single or two shots; roughly 5 received placebo; per-sample allocation not given. Repertoires of vaccine and placebo recipients were sequenced from samples taken on day 63 after the first injection. The library came from the immunoSEQ multiplex PCR assay. TCRdb carries this immuneACCESS record with in-frame sequences only. Its versions omit some clonotypes, under half of them owing to an unresolved V gene in the studies checked, with the rest unexplained. The sample table records more than 350,000 clones; about nine tenths of these occur just once. Of the sample, 10% to 15% falls within the top ten clones. The material was peripheral blood, obtained in a trial of Ad26.COV2.S vaccine versus placebo. These receptors were obtained from a person between 18 and 65 years old who received the Ad26.COV2.S COVID-19 vaccine or a placebo.

The chain joins TRBV4-3 to TRBJ2-1, with D possibly being TRBD2 (7 bases). V was cut by 3 bases and J by 2 bases, with 14 bases left in between. The CDR3 contains 16 residues. CDR1 is LGHNA and CDR2 is YSLEER in the germline V gene. The CDR3 spells CASSQGGGRPYNEQFF. Here the CDR3 DNA reads TGCGCCAGCAGCCAGGGGGGCGGGAGACCCTACAATGAGCAGTTCTTC.

The chain recombines TRBV3-1 (or the pseudogene TRBV3-2) with TRBJ2-3; 11 positions match TRBD2. CDR3 size: 16 residues. Germline CDR1 reads LGHDT; CDR2 reads YNNKEL (reference sequence). V gave up 4 bases and J gave up 5 bases; unmatched junction bases: 8. CDR3 region: CASSRSSGRVGDTQYF. CDR3 bases: TGTGCCAGCAGCCGGAGTAGCGGGAGGGTGGGAGATACGCAGTATTTT.

The chain has TRBV7-3 and TRBJ2-5, with D possibly matching TRBD2 (7 bases). V dropped 1 base and J dropped 1 base, with 10 bases sitting between them. Germline V gene data show CDR1 as SGHTA and CDR2 as FQGTGA. There are 15 residues in the CDR3. The CDR3 bases are TGTGCCAGCAGCTTAAACGCGGGGGCCCAAGAGACCCAGTACTTC. Residues: CASSLNAGAQETQYF. Complete variable domain (other parts from reference TRBV7-3 and TRBJ2-5): GAGVSQTPSNKVTEKGKYVELRCDPISGHTALYWYRQSLGQGPEFLIYFQGTGAADDSGLPNDRFFAVRPEGSVSTLKIQRTERGDSAVYLCASSLNAGAQETQYFGPGTRLLVL.

The chain uses TRBV2 and TRBJ2-1; unclear D gene. Germline V gene data show CDR1 as SNHLY and CDR2 as FYNNEI. V lost 1 base and J lost 3, with 4 bases in between. CDR3 length equals 13 residues. The DNA of the CDR3 is TGTGCCAGCAGTGAAGACAACTACAATGAGCAGTTCTTC. Amino acid sequence: CASSEDNYNEQFF.

This chain connects TRBV2 to TRBJ1-6; weak D call: TRBD1 (5 bases). Germline CDR1 and CDR2: SNHLY and FYNNEI. This CDR3 spans 15 amino acids. The germline V and J ends were trimmed by 8 bases and 7 bases, with 18 bases remaining between them. In DNA, the CDR3 is TGTGCCAGCCAAGAGATGACAGTGAACAATTCACCCCTCCACTTT. Its translation is CASQEMTVNNSPLHF.

The J gene is TRBJ2-1, the V gene TRBV9; 10 bases line up with TRBD2. J lost 3 bases, V lost 5 bases, and 8 bases had no gene match. In germline, CDR1 is SGDLS, CDR2 YYNGEE. The CDR3 covers 16 residues. CDR3 sequence reads: CASSPFGTSDYNEQFF. The CDR3 bases are TGTGCCAGCAGTCCTTTCGGGACTAGCGACTACAATGAGCAGTTCTTC.

A word on this clone: Other DNA sequences in this specimen translate into the identical CDR3. The V gene is TRBV29-1, the J gene TRBJ2-7, with 11 bases identical to TRBD2. CDR3 length: 13 residues. Germline trimming cut 6 bases from V and 3 bases from J; bases unmatched to any gene: 4. The V gene's germline CDR1 is SQVTM and CDR2 ANQGSEA. The CDR3 region has the DNA TGCAGCGTGGGGACTAGCGGAAACTACGAGCAGTACTTC. Encoded protein: CSVGTSGNYEQYF.

Comments on this clone: The same CDR3 also results from other DNA sequences found in this sample. This chain joins TRBV5-8 and TRBJ1-1; D remains unclear. Trimming pared 2 bases from V and 4 bases from J, leaving 9 bases between. This CDR3 has 13 amino acids. Germline values: CDR1 SGHTS, CDR2 YDEGEE. CDR3 coding DNA: TGTGCCAGCAGCTTCCTCTGGGGCACTGAAGCTTTCTTT. Translated: CASSFLWGTEAFF.

In its sample, this clone was seen many times. The V call is TRBV9, the J call TRBJ2-1; D gene unclear. CDR1 and CDR2 (germline): SGDLS, YYNGEE. The CDR3 extends over 14 amino acids. Between the trimmed V and J ends, which lost 4 bases and 7 bases, there was a span of 15 bases. This chain's CDR3 is CASSPQLMGNEQFF. In DNA, the CDR3 is TGTGCCAGCAGCCCCCAGTTGATGGGGAATGAGCAGTTCTTC.

V usage is TRBV13 and J usage is TRBJ2-4; 15 bases are a match to TRBD2. Germline values: CDR1 PRHDT, CDR2 FYEKMQ (reference sequence). The CDR3 spans 17 residues. The V gene end was trimmed by 5 bases and the J gene end by 0 bases; junction bases not matched to a gene: 2. The CDR3 sequence: CASSLGLAGGAKNIQYF. The CDR3 nucleotides are TGTGCCAGCAGCCTGGGACTAGCGGGAGGAGCCAAAAACATTCAGTACTTC. Variable domain in full (rest from reference TRBV13 and TRBJ2-4): AAGVIQSPRHLIKEKRETATLKCYPIPRHDTVYWYQQGPGQDPQFLISFYEKMQSDKGSIPDRFSAQQFSDYHSELNMSSLELGDSALYFCASSLGLAGGAKNIQYFGAGTRLSVL.

This clone was observed a few times. Other DNA sequences within the sample encode an identical CDR3. The chain joins TRBV9 to TRBJ1-1; D not certain. CDR1 and CDR2 from the germline V gene are SGDLS and YYNGEE. With 0 bases removed from V and 1 base from J, the gap between germline ends came to 4 bases. The CDR3 is 13 residues long. Here the CDR3 DNA reads TGTGCCAGCAGCGTAGAAGGGAACACTGAAGCTTTCTTT. It is translated as CASSVEGNTEAFF.

This sequence joins TRBV4-1 and TRBJ2-2, with TRBD1 as a possible D gene (7 bases). V was trimmed by 0 bases and J by 4 bases, leaving 15 bases between them. CDR1 is MGHRA and CDR2 is YSYEKL in the germline V gene. The CDR3 contains 17 residues. CDR3 loop: CASSQDSGGLGTGELFF. In nucleotides, the CDR3 is TGCGCCAGCAGCCAAGATTCAGGGGGGTTGGGCACCGGGGAGCTGTTTTTT.

The chain links TRBV2 to TRBJ2-2, with 12 bases lining up with TRBD2. Trimming removed 8 bases from V and 6 bases from J; junction bases left unmatched: 10. Germline assignment: CDR1 SNHLY and CDR2 FYNNEI. The CDR3 consists of 16 residues. CDR3 loop: CASRGDLAGGSGELFF. CDR3 nucleotide sequence: TGTGCCAGCCGAGGGGACCTAGCGGGAGGGTCCGGGGAGCTGTTTTTT.

V is TRBV7-9 and J is TRBJ2-3; the match to TRBD1 covers 7 bases. The junction had 7 bases not matched to a gene; V was cut back by 5 bases and J by 11 bases. In germline, CDR1 is SEHNR, CDR2 FQNEAQ (reference sequence). The CDR3 runs 12 residues. CDR3 sequence reads: CASSNSRQGQYF. The CDR3 DNA is TGTGCCAGCAGCAATAGTAGACAGGGGCAGTATTTT.

This chain uses TRBV6-4 with TRBJ1-6, with 7 bases fitting TRBD1. The CDR3 has 15 amino acids. Germline V gives CDR1 MRHNA, CDR2 SNTAGT. The V segment lost 6 bases and the J segment 4 bases; nucleotides outside the gene matches: 6. This CDR3 reads CASSRTGEYNSPLHF. The CDR3 DNA follows: TGTGCCAGCAGCCGGACAGGCGAATATAATTCACCCCTCCACTTT.

The chain joins TRBV11-2 to TRBJ2-7; the D is unclear. The V gene lost 5 bases and the J gene lost 1 base, with 15 bases spanning the gap. This CDR3 is built from 15 residues. The germline CDR1 and CDR2 sequences are SGHAT and FQNNGV. In DNA, the CDR3 is TGTGCCAGCAGCCCCCCTGGCAGATTATCCTACGAGCAGTACTTC. Translating gives CASSPPGRLSYEQYF.

This clone has only a few counts. The CDR3 coding sequence is TGTGCCAGCAGCAGACAGGGTAATCAGCCCCAGCATTTT. Protein product: CASSRQGNQPQHF. V and J are TRBV6-6 and TRBJ1-5; 7 bases align to TRBD1. Per the germline V gene, CDR1 is MNHNY and CDR2 is SVGAGI (reference sequence). This CDR3 has 13 residues. Losses at the gene ends were 6 bases for V and 4 bases for J; bases not matched to a gene: 3.